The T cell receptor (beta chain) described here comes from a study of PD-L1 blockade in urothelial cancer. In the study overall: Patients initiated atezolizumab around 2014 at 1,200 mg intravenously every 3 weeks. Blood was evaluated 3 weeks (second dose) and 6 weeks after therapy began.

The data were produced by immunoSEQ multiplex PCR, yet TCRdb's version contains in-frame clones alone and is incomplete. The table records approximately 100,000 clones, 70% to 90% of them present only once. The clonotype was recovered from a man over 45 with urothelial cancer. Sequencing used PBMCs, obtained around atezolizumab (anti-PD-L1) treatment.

CDR3 sequence (DNA): TGTGCCAGCAGTCCCGGGACAGGGCACAATCAGCCCCAGCATTTT. This translates into CASSPGTGHNQPQHF. This chain joins TRBV27 and TRBJ1-5; 9 nucleotides agree with TRBD1. Losses at the gene ends were 5 bases for V and 3 bases for J; bases not matched to a gene: 5. The CDR3 extends over 15 amino acids. Germline V gene sequence: CDR1 MNHEY, CDR2 SMNVEV (reference sequence).